This TCR beta chain is drawn from a study of shared clonotypes between healthy human individuals. Study-wide context: Used for every donor were three CD4 naive, three CD4 memory, two CD8 naive and one CD8 memory plate.

TCRdb's copy holds only in-frame clones and misses some; the assay was immunoSEQ multiplex PCR. The data contain around 300,000 clones, 80% to 90% of them singletons. This clone came up a few times. The V gene lost 4 bases and the J gene lost 3 bases, with 6 bases spanning the gap. Germline V CDR1 and CDR2: GTSNPN, SVGIG (reference sequence). CDR3 length: 12 residues. This TCR came from a man between 18 and 29 years old in good health. The sample was memory CD8+ T cells sorted from blood. Regarding subset: CD45RO+ cells pooled with CCR7-negative TemRA cells. This sequence joins TRBV30 and TRBJ2-2; D is unresolved. Here the CDR3 reads CAWMSDTGELFF. In nucleotides, the CDR3 is TGTGCCTGGATGTCGGACACCGGGGAGCTGTTTTTT.